The entry below gives a single TCR beta chain sequence along with its context. This record comes from a study of technical replicates of blood from a few donors. This CDR3 is 14 amino acids long. The V gene end was trimmed by 5 bases and the J gene end by 4 bases; junction bases not matched to a gene: 6. In germline, CDR1 is SEHNR, CDR2 FQNEAQ (reference sequence). Assay used: immunoSEQ multiplex PCR; TCRdb lists only in-frame clones, some missing. The sample shows 91,000 or so clones, about 95% of them seen only once. The rearrangement joins TRBV7-9 to TRBJ1-1, with 8 bases lining up with TRBD1. The sequence was collected from a human donor in good health. Sequenced input: T cells isolated from PBMCs. The CDR3 sequence is CASSLDRDGTEAFF. CDR3 DNA: TGTGCCAGCAGCCTGGACAGGGACGGCACTGAAGCTTTCTTT.